The 5 T cell receptor beta chains below come from one sample, sequenced in a study of blood T cells in healthy people across ages. Through a sample-barcoded 5' primer and a J-beta primer mix, a second PCR was run for roughly 6 to 12 cycles. A single record per CDR3 protein comes from TCRdb applying MiXCR to the 5' RACE reads. The sample holds under 700,000 distinct CDR3 sequences, more than 20% seen once. These records were also assigned to another study, of T cells of mothers and their children.

Sequencing was done on a sample of blood. All receptors come from a boy between 5 and 17 years old in good health.

The table lists this clonotype with a few counts. The CDR3 DNA is TGCGCCAGCAGCCAAGATCGGACACAAGGTGGCTACACCTTC. Its translation is CASSQDRTQGGYTF. This sequence joins TRBV4-3 and TRBJ1-2; a weak D match, TRBD1 (5 bases). CDR1 and CDR2 from the germline V gene are LGHNA and YSLEER. V shed 0 bases and J shed 7 bases, with 12 bases lying between them. This CDR3 is 14 amino acids long.

The V call is TRBV7-2, the J call TRBJ2-7; D remains ambiguous. Germline CDR1 reads SGHTA; CDR2 reads FQGNSA. Trimming removed 1 base from V and 1 base from J, with 11 bases in between. This CDR3 spans 15 amino acids. The CDR3 DNA reads as TGTGCCAGCAGCTTAGTTTGGGAAGAATCCTACGAGCAGTACTTC. Translated: CASSLVWEESYEQYF.

This clonotype was detected ten times or more. The genes are TRBV29-1 and TRBJ1-3; D ambiguous. The CDR3 sequence is 12 residues long. The V and J ends lost 5 bases and 2 bases respectively, with 7 bases between them. Germline assignment: CDR1 SQVTM and CDR2 ANQGSEA. The CDR3 is CSVWTAGNTIYF. The CDR3 DNA is TGCAGCGTTTGGACTGCTGGAAACACCATATATTTT.

The V and J genes are TRBV7-9 and TRBJ2-1, with TRBD2 identical over 9 bases. The CDR3 is 16 amino acids. V lost 1 base to trimming and J lost 6 bases; unmatched junction nucleotides: 7. The germline V gene encodes CDR1 SEHNR and CDR2 FQNEAQ (reference sequence). The CDR3 region has the DNA TGTGCCAGCAGCTTAGGCGCTAGCGGGATATCCAATGAGCAGTTCTTC. Residues: CASSLGASGISNEQFF.

The J gene is TRBJ1-2, the V gene TRBV6-5; 10 nucleotides agree with TRBD1. The CDR3 is made up of 16 amino acids. Looked up from germline, CDR1 is MNHEY and CDR2 is SVGAGI. V lost 0 bases to trimming and J lost 4 bases; unmatched junction nucleotides: 5. CDR3 coding DNA: TGTGCCAGCAGTTACTCTGGGACAGGGGTGATCTATGGCTACACCTTC. Its translation is CASSYSGTGVIYGYTF.